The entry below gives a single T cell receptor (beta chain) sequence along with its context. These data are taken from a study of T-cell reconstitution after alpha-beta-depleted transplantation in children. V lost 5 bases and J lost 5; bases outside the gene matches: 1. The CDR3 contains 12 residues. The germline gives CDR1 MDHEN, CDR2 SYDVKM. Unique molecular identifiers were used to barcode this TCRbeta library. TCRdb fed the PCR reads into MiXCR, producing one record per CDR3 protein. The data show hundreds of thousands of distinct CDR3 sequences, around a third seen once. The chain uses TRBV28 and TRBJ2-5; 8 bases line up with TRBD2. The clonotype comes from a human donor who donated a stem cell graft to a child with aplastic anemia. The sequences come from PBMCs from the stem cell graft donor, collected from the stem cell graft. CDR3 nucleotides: TGTGCCAGCAGTGAGCGGGGGGAGACCCAGTACTTC. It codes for CASSERGETQYF.